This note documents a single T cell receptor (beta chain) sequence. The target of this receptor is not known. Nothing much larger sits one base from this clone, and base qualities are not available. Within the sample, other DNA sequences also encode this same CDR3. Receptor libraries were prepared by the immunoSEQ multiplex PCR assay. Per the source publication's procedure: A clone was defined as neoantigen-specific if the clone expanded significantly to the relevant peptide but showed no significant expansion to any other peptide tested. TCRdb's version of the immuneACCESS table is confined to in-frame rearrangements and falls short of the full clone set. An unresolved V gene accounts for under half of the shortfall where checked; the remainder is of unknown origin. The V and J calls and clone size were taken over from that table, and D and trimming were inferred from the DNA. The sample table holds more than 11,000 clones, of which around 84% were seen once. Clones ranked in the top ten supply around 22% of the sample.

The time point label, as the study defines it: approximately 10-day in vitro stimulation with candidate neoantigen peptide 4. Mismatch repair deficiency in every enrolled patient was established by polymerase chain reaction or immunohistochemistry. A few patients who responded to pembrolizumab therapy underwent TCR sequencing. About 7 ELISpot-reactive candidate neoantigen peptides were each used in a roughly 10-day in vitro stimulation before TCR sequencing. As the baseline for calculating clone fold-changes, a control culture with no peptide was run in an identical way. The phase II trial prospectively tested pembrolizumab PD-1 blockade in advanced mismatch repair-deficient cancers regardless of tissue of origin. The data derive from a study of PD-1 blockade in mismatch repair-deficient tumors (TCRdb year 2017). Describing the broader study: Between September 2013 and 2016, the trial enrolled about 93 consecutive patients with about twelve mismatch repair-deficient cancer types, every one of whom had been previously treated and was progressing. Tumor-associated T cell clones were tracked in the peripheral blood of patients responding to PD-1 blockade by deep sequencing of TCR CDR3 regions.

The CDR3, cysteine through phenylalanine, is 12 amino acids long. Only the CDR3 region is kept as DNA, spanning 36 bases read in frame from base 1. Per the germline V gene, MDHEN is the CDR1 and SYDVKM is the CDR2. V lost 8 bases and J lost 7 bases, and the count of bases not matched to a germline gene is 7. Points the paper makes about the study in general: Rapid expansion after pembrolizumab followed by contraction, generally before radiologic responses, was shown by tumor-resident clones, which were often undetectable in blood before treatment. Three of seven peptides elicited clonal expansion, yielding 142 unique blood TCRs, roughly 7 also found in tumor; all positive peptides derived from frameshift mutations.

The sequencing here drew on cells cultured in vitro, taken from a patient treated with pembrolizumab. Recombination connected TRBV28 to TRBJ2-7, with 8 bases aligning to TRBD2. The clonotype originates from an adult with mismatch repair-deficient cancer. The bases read TGTGCCAGCTCGGGAGGGGGTCGGGAGCAGTACTTC. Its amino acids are CASSGGGREQYF.